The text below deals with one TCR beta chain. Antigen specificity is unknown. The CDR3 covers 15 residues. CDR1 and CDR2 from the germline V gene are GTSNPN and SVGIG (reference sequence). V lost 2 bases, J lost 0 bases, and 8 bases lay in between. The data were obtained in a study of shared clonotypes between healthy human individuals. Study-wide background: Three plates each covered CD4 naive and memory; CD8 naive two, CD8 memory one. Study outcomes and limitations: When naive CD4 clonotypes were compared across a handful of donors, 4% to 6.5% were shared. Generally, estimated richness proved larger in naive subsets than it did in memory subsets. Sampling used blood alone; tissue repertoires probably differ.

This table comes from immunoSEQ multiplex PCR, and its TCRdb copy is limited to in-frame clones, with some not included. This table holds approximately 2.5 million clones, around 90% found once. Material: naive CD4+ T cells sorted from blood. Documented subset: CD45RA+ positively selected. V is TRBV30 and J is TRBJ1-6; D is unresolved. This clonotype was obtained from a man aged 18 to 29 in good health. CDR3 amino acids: CAWSRKGSYNSPLHF. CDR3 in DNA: TGTGCCTGGAGTCGGAAGGGCTCCTATAATTCACCCCTCCACTTT.